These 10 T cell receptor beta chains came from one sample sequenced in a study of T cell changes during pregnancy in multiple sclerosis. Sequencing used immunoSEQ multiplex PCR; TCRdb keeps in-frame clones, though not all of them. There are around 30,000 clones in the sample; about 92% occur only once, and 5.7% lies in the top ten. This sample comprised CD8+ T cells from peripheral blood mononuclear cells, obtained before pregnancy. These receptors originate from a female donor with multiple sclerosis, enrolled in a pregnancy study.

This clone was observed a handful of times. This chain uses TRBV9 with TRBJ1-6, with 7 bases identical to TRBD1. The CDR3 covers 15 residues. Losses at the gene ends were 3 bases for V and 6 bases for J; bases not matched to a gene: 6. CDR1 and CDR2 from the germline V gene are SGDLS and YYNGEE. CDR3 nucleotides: TGTGCCAGCAGCGCCGGGGACAGCCTTAATTCACCCCTCCACTTT. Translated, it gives CASSAGDSLNSPLHF. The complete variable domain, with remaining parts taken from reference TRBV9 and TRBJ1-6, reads DSGVTQTPKHLITATGQRVTLRCSPRSGDLSVYWYQQSLDQGLQFLIQYYNGEERAKGNILERFSAQQFPDLHSELNLSSLELGDSALYFCASSAGDSLNSPLHFGNGTRLTVT.

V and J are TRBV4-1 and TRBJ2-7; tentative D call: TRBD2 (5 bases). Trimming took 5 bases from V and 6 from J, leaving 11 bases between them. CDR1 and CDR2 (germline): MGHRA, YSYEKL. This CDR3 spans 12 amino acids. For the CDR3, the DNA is TGCGCCAGCAGCGAACGGGGAATCGAGCAGTACTTC. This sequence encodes CASSERGIEQYF.

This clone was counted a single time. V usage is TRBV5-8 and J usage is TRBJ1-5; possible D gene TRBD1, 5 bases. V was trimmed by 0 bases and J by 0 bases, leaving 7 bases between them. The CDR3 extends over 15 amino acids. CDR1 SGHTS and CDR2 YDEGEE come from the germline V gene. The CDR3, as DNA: TGTGCCAGCAGCTTGGGAGACAGTAGCAATCAGCCCCAGCATTTT. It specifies CASSLGDSSNQPQHF.

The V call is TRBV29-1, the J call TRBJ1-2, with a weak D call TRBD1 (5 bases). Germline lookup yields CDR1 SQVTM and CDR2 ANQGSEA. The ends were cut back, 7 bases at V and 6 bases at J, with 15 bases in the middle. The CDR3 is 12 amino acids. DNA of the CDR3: TGCAGCGACCACCATGGGGGGAATGGCTACACCTTC. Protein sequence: CSDHHGGNGYTF.

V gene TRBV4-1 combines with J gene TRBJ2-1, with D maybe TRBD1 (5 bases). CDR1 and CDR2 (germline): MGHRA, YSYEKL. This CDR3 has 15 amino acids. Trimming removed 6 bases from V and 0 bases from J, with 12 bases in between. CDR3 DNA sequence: TGCGCCAGCAGTACTGGGGCTAGCTCCTACAATGAGCAGTTCTTC. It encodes CASSTGASSYNEQFF.

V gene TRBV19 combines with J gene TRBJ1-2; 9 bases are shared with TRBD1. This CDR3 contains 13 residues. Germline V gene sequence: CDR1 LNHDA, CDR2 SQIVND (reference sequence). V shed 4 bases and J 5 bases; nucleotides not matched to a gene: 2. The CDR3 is CASSTGTGYGYTF. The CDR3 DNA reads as TGTGCCAGTAGTACCGGGACAGGGTATGGCTACACCTTC. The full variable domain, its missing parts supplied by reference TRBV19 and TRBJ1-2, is DGGITQSPKYLFRKEGQNVTLSCEQNLNHDAMYWYRQDPGQGLRLIYYSQIVNDFQKGDIAEGYSVSREKKESFPLTVTSAQKNPTAFYLCASSTGTGYGYTFGSGTRLTVV.

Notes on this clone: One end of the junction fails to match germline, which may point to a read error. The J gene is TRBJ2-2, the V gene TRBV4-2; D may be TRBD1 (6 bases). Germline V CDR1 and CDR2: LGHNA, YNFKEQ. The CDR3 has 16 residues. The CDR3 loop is CASSQVGQGNAGELFF. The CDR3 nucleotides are TGTGCCAGCAGCCAAGTAGGGCAGGGGAACGCCGGGGAGCTGTTTTTT.

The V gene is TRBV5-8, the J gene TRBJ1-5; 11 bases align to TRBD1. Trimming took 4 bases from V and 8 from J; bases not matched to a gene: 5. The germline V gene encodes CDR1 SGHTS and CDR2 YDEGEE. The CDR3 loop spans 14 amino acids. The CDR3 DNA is TGTGCCAGCAGCCTCGGGGACAGGGGGGAGCCCCAGCATTTT. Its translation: CASSLGDRGEPQHF. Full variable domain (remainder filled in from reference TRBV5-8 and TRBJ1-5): EAGVTQSPTHLIKTRGQQATLRCSPISGHTSVYWYQQALGLGLQFLLWYDEGEERNRGNFPPRFSGRQFPNYSSELNVNALELEDSALYLCASSLGDRGEPQHFGDGTRLSIL.

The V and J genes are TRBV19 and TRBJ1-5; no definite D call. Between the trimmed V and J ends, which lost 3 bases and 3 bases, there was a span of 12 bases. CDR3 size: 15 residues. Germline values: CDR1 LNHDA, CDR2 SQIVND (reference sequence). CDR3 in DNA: TGTGCCAGTAGTATGGGAGGCAGGTTCAATCAGCCCCAGCATTTT. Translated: CASSMGGRFNQPQHF. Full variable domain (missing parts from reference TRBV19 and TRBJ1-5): DGGITQSPKYLFRKEGQNVTLSCEQNLNHDAMYWYRQDPGQGLRLIYYSQIVNDFQKGDIAEGYSVSREKKESFPLTVTSAQKNPTAFYLCASSMGGRFNQPQHFGDGTRLSIL.

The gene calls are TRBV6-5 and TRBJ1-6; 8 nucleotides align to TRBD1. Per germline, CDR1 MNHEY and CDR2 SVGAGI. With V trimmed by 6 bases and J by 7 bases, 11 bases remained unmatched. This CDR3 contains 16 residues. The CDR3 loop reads CASRYRGQGLNSPLHF. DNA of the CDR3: TGTGCCAGCAGATACAGAGGACAGGGATTGAATTCACCCCTCCACTTT.